This T cell receptor beta chain was recorded in a study of blood T cell repertoires in COVID-19. The overall study: Sites across the United States, Italy and Spain contributed samples from acute and convalescent COVID-19. Sources were T cells, B-cell-depleted T cells, or PBMCs; the material itself was cDNA or gDNA.

J lost 6 bases, V lost 5 bases, and 3 bases had no gene match. Germline CDR1 and CDR2: SGHVS and FQNEAQ. The length of the CDR3 is 13 residues. Original data processing: Researchers report that nucleated cell counts were estimated from reference gene primer amplification. Only in-frame clones appear in the TCRdb table, and some are missing; sequencing was by immunoSEQ multiplex PCR. V and J calls and clone size are those listed in that table; D and trimming were worked out from the DNA. The data contain approximately 110,000 clones, 86% of them seen just once; the ten biggest clones take up around 4.6%.

Sequencing input: peripheral blood. This rearrangement joins TRBV7-8 to TRBJ2-1, with 8 bases matching TRBD2. This sequence was found in a man between 40 and 49 years old with acute or convalescent COVID-19. The CDR3, as DNA: TGTGCCAGCAGCCCCGCGGGGGGCAATGAGCAGTTCTTC. It is translated as CASSPAGGNEQFF.